A single sample gave rise to the 19 T cell receptor beta chains below, sequenced in a study of blood T cell repertoires in COVID-19. Assay used: immunoSEQ multiplex PCR; TCRdb lists only in-frame clones, some missing. The repertoire holds a few hundred thousand clones, with around 85% as singletons. The sample comprised PBMCs or T cells enriched from blood (not recorded which). Source of these receptors: a woman between 45 and 65 years old who had recovered from COVID-19.

For the CDR3, the DNA is TGTGCCTTCCGGGACAGGGGTGGTGGCTACACCTTC. It translates to CAFRDRGGGYTF. The chain employs TRBV2 and TRBJ1-2; TRBD1 matches at 10 bases. From germline, CDR1 is SNHLY and CDR2 FYNNEI. Trimming took 11 bases from V and 7 from J; bases not matched to a gene: 7. The CDR3 has 12 amino acids. The variable domain in full, with the rest retrieved from reference TRBV2 and TRBJ1-2, is EPEVTQTPSHQVTQMGQEVILRCVPISNHLYFYWYRQILGQKVEFLVSFYNNEISEKSEIFDDQFSVERPDGSNFTLKIRSTKLEDSAMYFCAFRDRGGGYTFGSGTRLTVV.

The V gene is TRBV29-1, the J gene TRBJ1-2; the match to TRBD1 covers 10 bases. Germline CDR1 reads SQVTM; CDR2 reads ANQGSEA. V was clipped by 6 bases and J by 0 bases; unmatched bases: 7. This CDR3 spans 15 amino acids. CDR3 nucleotide sequence: TGCAGCGTCCGGGACAGGGGTTCCTCTAACTATGGCTACACCTTC. Its protein is CSVRDRGSSNYGYTF.

The V call is TRBV7-2, the J call TRBJ2-5; 7 nucleotides match TRBD2. Germline CDR1 SGHTA, CDR2 FQGNSA. V trimming: 5 bases; J trimming: 2 bases; junction bases outside the gene matches: 11. The CDR3 is made up of 16 amino acids. For the CDR3, the DNA is TGTGCCAGCAGCCCCATGGGGGAGGGAGGACAAGAGACCCAGTACTTC. This encodes CASSPMGEGGQETQYF.

V usage is TRBV29-1 and J usage is TRBJ2-3, with 8 bases that match TRBD2. Germline assignment: CDR1 SQVTM and CDR2 ANQGSEA. V shed 6 bases and J 0 bases; nucleotides not matched to a gene: 8. The CDR3 has 15 residues. CDR3 DNA sequence: TGCAGCGTGGTAAAGCGGGAGACTAGCACAGATACGCAGTATTTT. Encoded protein: CSVVKRETSTDTQYF.

In the case of this clone: Additional DNA sequences in this sample encode the identical CDR3. The chain has TRBV5-1 and TRBJ1-2; D ambiguous. Germline loops: CDR1 SGHRS, CDR2 YFSETQ. The CDR3 loop spans 13 amino acids. V lost 0 bases and J lost 1, with 4 bases in between. The chain's CDR3 is CASSLDSNYGYTF. Here the CDR3 DNA reads TGCGCCAGCAGCTTGGACAGTAACTATGGCTACACCTTC. Filled out from reference TRBV5-1 and TRBJ1-2, the complete variable domain reads KAGVTQTPRYLIKTRGQQVTLSCSPISGHRSVSWYQQTPGQGLQFLFEYFSETQRNKGNFPGRFSGRQFSNSRSEMNVSTLELGDSALYLCASSLDSNYGYTFGSGTRLTVV.

The J gene is TRBJ2-1, the V gene TRBV7-2; tentative D call: TRBD1 (6 bases). The CDR3 has 14 amino acids. Germline lookup yields CDR1 SGHTA and CDR2 FQGNSA. Deletions cut 1 base from V and 9 bases from J, with 13 bases between. The CDR3, as DNA: TGTGCCAGCAGCTTAGACCTGGGGGCGCCTGAGCAGTTCTTC. Encoded protein: CASSLDLGAPEQFF.

This sequence joins TRBV28 and TRBJ1-6, with TRBD1 identical over 8 bases. Per the germline V gene, CDR1 is MDHEN and CDR2 is SYDVKM. The length of the CDR3 is 15 residues. V dropped 8 bases and J dropped 6; count of bases not matched to a gene: 9. This CDR3 is CASSVDRVINSPLHF. CDR3 DNA sequence: TGTGCCAGCTCAGTGGACAGGGTGATTAATTCACCCCTCCACTTT.

The chain links TRBV2 to TRBJ2-1; maybe TRBD1 (6 bases). V was clipped by 7 bases and J by 1 base, with 14 bases between them. From germline, CDR1 is SNHLY and CDR2 FYNNEI. This CDR3 has 15 amino acids. CDR3 DNA sequence: TGTGCCAGCAAAGGCAGGGGCTTTTCCTACAATGAGCAGTTCTTC. Amino acids: CASKGRGFSYNEQFF.

Only a few counts were recorded for this clone. V and J are TRBV7-9 and TRBJ2-1, with TRBD2 identical over 10 bases. This CDR3 contains 14 residues. Germline V gives CDR1 SEHNR, CDR2 FQNEAQ (reference sequence). Trimming removed 1 base from V and 10 bases from J; junction bases left unmatched: 4. The CDR3 reads CASSLVLAGYEQFF. CDR3 in DNA: TGTGCCAGCAGCTTAGTACTAGCGGGATACGAGCAGTTCTTC.

The chain has TRBV5-5 and TRBJ1-5; 7 bases are shared with TRBD1. The trim removed 4 bases at V and 3 bases at J, leaving 7 bases unmatched. CDR3 length: 15 residues. Germline CDR1 reads SGHKS; CDR2 reads YYEKEE (reference sequence). DNA of the CDR3: TGTGCCAGCAGCGTGACAGGGTTTGACAATCAGCCCCAGCATTTT. Translating gives CASSVTGFDNQPQHF.

The chain carries TRBV2 and TRBJ1-5; TRBD1 matches 7 bases. V lost 4 bases and J lost 11; bases outside the gene matches: 20. The CDR3 has 17 amino acids. CDR1 is SNHLY, CDR2 FYNNEI, per germline. DNA for the CDR3: TGTGCCAGCAGTGTTACCCAACAACAGGGGTGGGGTGAGGCCCAGCATTTT. This codes for CASSVTQQQGWGEAQHF.

The V call is TRBV5-1, the J call TRBJ1-2, with D uncertain. Trimming cost V 0 bases and J 8 bases, with 17 bases left between them. There are 15 residues in the CDR3. Per germline, CDR1 SGHRS and CDR2 YFSETQ. The CDR3 nucleotides are TGCGCCAGCAGCTTGGGAGTCCGAAAAGCAACGGGCTACACCTTC. It specifies CASSLGVRKATGYTF.

The CDR3 nucleotides are TGTGCCAGCAGCGACCCGGGACAGGGACATGAAAAACTGTTTTTT. It specifies CASSDPGQGHEKLFF. V and J are TRBV28 and TRBJ1-4; 9 positions match TRBD1. Germline trimming cut 6 bases from V and 6 bases from J; bases unmatched to any gene: 8. Germline V lookup: CDR1 MDHEN, CDR2 SYDVKM. This CDR3 has 15 residues.

V gene TRBV11-3 combines with J gene TRBJ2-1, with TRBD1 matching 8 bases. The CDR3 consists of 15 residues. Germline V gene data show CDR1 as SGHNT and CDR2 as YENEEA. J lost 10 bases, V lost 5 bases, and 13 bases had no gene match. In nucleotides, the CDR3 is TGTGCCAGCAGCCTCCAGGGGGCCCCCTCGGACGAGCAGTTCTTC. Encoded protein: CASSLQGAPSDEQFF.

This chain joins TRBV6-6 and TRBJ2-6, with 9 bases aligning to TRBD1. The V gene end was trimmed by 5 bases and the J gene end by 0 bases; junction bases not matched to a gene: 14. This CDR3 is 20 amino acids long. Germline CDR1 reads MNHNY; CDR2 reads SVGAGI (reference sequence). The CDR3 loop reads CASSHKQGALRTSGANVLTF. Written as DNA, the CDR3 is TGTGCCAGCAGTCACAAACAGGGGGCCCTTAGGACCTCTGGGGCCAACGTCCTGACTTTC.

This clone showed up just once. The chain links TRBV5-4 to TRBJ2-1; TRBD2 agrees at 8 bases. Germline assignment: CDR1 SGHNT and CDR2 YYREEE (reference sequence). CDR3 length equals 15 residues. Losses at the gene ends were 2 bases for V and 10 bases for J; bases not matched to a gene: 11. The CDR3: CASSFGSGEGWEQFF. As DNA, the CDR3 is TGTGCCAGCAGCTTCGGTAGCGGGGAAGGATGGGAGCAGTTCTTC.

The chain couples TRBV27 to TRBJ1-4; D is undetermined. V gave up 2 bases and J gave up 4 bases, with 11 bases separating them. Germline-derived CDR1 and CDR2 are MNHEY and SMNVEV (reference sequence). CDR3 length equals 15 residues. The CDR3 sequence is CASSLNRGYNEKLFF. Here the CDR3 DNA reads TGTGCCAGCAGTTTAAACCGGGGTTATAATGAAAAACTGTTTTTT.

In its sample, this clone was seen once. The rearrangement joins TRBV7-9 to TRBJ2-7, with 8 bases lining up with TRBD2. Germline lookup yields CDR1 SEHNR and CDR2 FQNEAQ (reference sequence). Losses at the gene ends were 5 bases for V and 2 bases for J; bases not matched to a gene: 8. The CDR3 loop spans 15 amino acids. CDR3 in DNA: TGTGCCAGCAGCCGACCGACTAGCGTCCCCTACGAGCAGTACTTC. This codes for CASSRPTSVPYEQYF.

The chain recombines TRBV5-5 with TRBJ2-6; 8 bases match TRBD1. Germline V gene lookup returns CDR1 SGHKS and CDR2 YYEKEE (reference sequence). After removal of 2 bases from V and 0 bases from J, the junction contained 7 bases not matched to a gene. The CDR3 is 18 amino acids. The CDR3 here is CASSFPTGVISGANVLTF. The CDR3 coding sequence is TGTGCCAGCAGCTTTCCGACAGGGGTGATCTCTGGGGCCAACGTCCTGACTTTC.